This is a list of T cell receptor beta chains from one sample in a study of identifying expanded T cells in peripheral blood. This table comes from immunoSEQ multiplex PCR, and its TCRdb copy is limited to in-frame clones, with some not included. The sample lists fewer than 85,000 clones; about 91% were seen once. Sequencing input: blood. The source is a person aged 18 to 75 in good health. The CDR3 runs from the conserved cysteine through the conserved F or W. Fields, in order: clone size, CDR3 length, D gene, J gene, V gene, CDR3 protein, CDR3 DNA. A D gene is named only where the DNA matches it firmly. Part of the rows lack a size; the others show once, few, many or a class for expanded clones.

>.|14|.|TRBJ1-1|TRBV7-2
CASSNPGGSTEAFF
TGTGCCAGCAGCAACCCGGGGGGCAGCACTGAAGCTTTCTTT
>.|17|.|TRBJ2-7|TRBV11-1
CASSLDDGGEGSYEQYF
TGTGCCAGCAGCTTAGACGATGGGGGAGAGGGCTCCTACGAGCAGTACTTC
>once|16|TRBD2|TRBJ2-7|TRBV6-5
CASSSAGRFGSYEQYF
TGTGCCAGCAGTTCCGCCGGGAGGTTTGGCTCCTACGAGCAGTACTTC
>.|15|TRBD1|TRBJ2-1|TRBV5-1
CASSPGQQFYNEQFF
TGCGCCAGCAGCCCGGGACAGCAGTTTTACAATGAGCAGTTCTTC
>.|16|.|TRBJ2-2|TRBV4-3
CASSQDPGQNTGELFF
TGCGCCAGCAGCCAAGATCCGGGACAGAACACCGGGGAGCTGTTTTTT
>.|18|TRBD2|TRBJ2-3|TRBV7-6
CASSPGLAGGSSTDTQYF
TGTGCCAGCAGCCCTGGACTAGCGGGAGGGTCTAGCACAGATACGCAGTATTTT
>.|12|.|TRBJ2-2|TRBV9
CASSQNTGELFF
TGTGCCAGCAGCCAAAACACCGGGGAGCTGTTTTTT
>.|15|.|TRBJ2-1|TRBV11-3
CASSSHRDPYNEQFF
TGTGCCAGCAGCTCGCACCGGGACCCATACAATGAGCAGTTCTTC
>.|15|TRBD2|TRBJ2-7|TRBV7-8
CASSLWSSGEYEQYF
TGTGCCAGCAGCTTATGGTCTAGCGGGGAATACGAGCAGTACTTC
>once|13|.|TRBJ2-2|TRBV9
CASSPVFTGELFF
TGTGCCAGCAGCCCCGTTTTTACCGGGGAGCTGTTTTTT
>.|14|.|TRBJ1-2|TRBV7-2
CASSQGWGLSGYTF
TGTGCCAGCAGCCAGGGATGGGGCCTCTCTGGCTACACCTTC
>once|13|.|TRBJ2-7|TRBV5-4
CASSFMGVYEQYF
TGTGCCAGCAGCTTTATGGGGGTCTACGAGCAGTACTTC
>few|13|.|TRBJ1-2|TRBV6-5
CASRGEEVYGYTF
TGTGCCAGCAGGGGAGAGGAAGTCTATGGCTACACCTTC
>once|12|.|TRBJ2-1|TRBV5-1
CASSTFSGEQFF
TGCGCCAGTAGCACCTTTTCGGGCGAGCAGTTCTTC
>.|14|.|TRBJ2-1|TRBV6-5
CASSPTPPYNEQFF
TGTGCCAGCAGCCCGACTCCCCCCTACAATGAGCAGTTCTTC
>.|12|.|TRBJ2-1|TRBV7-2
CASTKSTTEQFF
TGTGCCAGCACCAAAAGCACAACGGAGCAGTTCTTC
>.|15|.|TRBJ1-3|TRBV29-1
CSVEDRGAGGNTIYF
TGCAGCGTTGAAGATCGAGGGGCTGGTGGGAACACCATATATTTT
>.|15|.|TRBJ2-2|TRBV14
CASSQDPGVTGELFF
TGTGCCAGCAGCCAAGATCCGGGGGTCACCGGGGAGCTGTTTTTT
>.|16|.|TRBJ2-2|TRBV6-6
CASSYSAAENTGELFF
TGTGCCAGCAGTTACTCTGCAGCCGAGAACACCGGGGAGCTGTTTTTT
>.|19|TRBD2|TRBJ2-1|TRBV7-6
CASSLARGLAPTSYNEQFF
TGTGCCAGCAGCTTAGCGCGGGGACTAGCCCCGACCTCCTACAATGAGCAGTTCTTC
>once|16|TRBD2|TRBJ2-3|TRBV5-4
CASSHGSSGRSDTQYF
TGTGCCAGCAGCCACGGTAGTAGCGGGAGGTCCGATACGCAGTATTTT
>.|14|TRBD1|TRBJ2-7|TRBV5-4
CASRAGTALYEQYF
TGTGCCAGCAGGGCCGGGACAGCTTTATACGAGCAGTACTTC
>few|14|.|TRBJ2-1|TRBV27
CASSFAPSYNEQFF
TGTGCCAGCAGTTTCGCCCCCTCCTACAATGAGCAGTTCTTC
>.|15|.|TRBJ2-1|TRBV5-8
CASSFRTRGDNEQFF
TGTGCCAGCAGCTTCAGAACTAGGGGCGACAATGAGCAGTTCTTC
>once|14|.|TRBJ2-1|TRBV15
CATSEPARNNEQFF
TGTGCCACCAGCGAGCCTGCCCGGAACAATGAGCAGTTCTTC
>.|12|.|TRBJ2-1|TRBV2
CASSADWDEQFF
TGTGCCAGCAGTGCGGATTGGGATGAGCAGTTCTTC
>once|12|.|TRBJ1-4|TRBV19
CASSPGREKLFF
TGTGCCAGTAGCCCGGGGCGCGAAAAACTGTTTTTT
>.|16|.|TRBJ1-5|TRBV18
CASSPTRGPSNQPQHF
TGTGCCAGCTCCCCGACGAGGGGTCCCAGCAATCAGCCCCAGCATTTT
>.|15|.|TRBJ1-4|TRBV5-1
CASSLDWGSGEKLFF
TGCGCCAGCAGCCTGGACTGGGGTAGTGGTGAAAAACTGTTTTTT
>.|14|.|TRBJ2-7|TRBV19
CASKWAPSSYEQYF
TGTGCCAGTAAGTGGGCGCCGAGCTCCTACGAGCAGTACTTC